Listed below are T cell receptor beta chains from one sample, sequenced in a study of blood T cell repertoires in COVID-19. TCRdb keeps only in-frame clones here, not all; method: immunoSEQ multiplex PCR. The sample lists about 100,000 clones, roughly 80% occurring once. Sequenced material: peripheral blood. The receptor source for this set is a woman older than 75 with active or convalescent COVID-19. Both conserved end residues are part of each CDR3. The D gene is left open where the match is weak. Clone size is given for some rows only: seen once, a few or many times, or a class if the clone is expanded.

j_gene: TRBJ2-6; abundance: .; d_gene: TRBD1; v_gene: TRBV7-8; CDR3nt: TGTGCCAGCAGCTACCGGACAGGGGGCGGGCCAGGGGCCAACGTCCTGACTTTC; CDR3aa: CASSYRTGGGPGANVLTF
j_gene: TRBJ2-5; abundance: .; d_gene: .; v_gene: TRBV10-3; CDR3nt: TGTGCCATCGGAATAGCGGATGGAGAGACCCAGTACTTC; CDR3aa: CAIGIADGETQYF
j_gene: TRBJ1-1; abundance: many; d_gene: TRBD1; v_gene: TRBV19; CDR3nt: TGTGCCAGTAGTACCTCTAGGAGAGGGACAGGGGCAACTTTCTTT; CDR3aa: CASSTSRRGTGATFF
j_gene: TRBJ2-7; abundance: .; d_gene: TRBD2; v_gene: TRBV24-1; CDR3nt: TGTGCCACCAGTGATGGCGGGACTAGCTGGGGCGAGCAGTACTTC; CDR3aa: CATSDGGTSWGEQYF
j_gene: TRBJ2-6; abundance: .; d_gene: .; v_gene: TRBV5-4; CDR3nt: TGTGCCAGCAGCGTGAGCTCTGGGGCCAACGTCCTGACTTTC; CDR3aa: CASSVSSGANVLTF
j_gene: TRBJ2-2; abundance: once; d_gene: .; v_gene: TRBV2; CDR3nt: TGTGCCAGCAGAGAACAGAGGGCCGGGGAGCTGTTTTTT; CDR3aa: CASREQRAGELFF
j_gene: TRBJ2-7; abundance: .; d_gene: TRBD1; v_gene: TRBV6-5; CDR3nt: TGTGCCAGCAGTTCGGGACAGGTCGAAGCCTACGAGCAGTACTTC; CDR3aa: CASSSGQVEAYEQYF
j_gene: TRBJ2-1; abundance: once; d_gene: TRBD2; v_gene: TRBV11-2; CDR3nt: TGTGCCAGCGCGGGAGGGCCGTACAATGAGCAGTTCTTC; CDR3aa: CASAGGPYNEQFF
j_gene: TRBJ1-3; abundance: .; d_gene: .; v_gene: TRBV7-8; CDR3nt: TGTGCCAGCAGCTTATGGGAGAACTCTGGAAACACCATATATTTT; CDR3aa: CASSLWENSGNTIYF
j_gene: TRBJ1-4; abundance: .; d_gene: TRBD1; v_gene: TRBV18; CDR3nt: TGTGCCAGCTCACCACGCGGGACAGGGGATGAAAAACTGTTTTTT; CDR3aa: CASSPRGTGDEKLFF
j_gene: TRBJ2-2; abundance: .; d_gene: TRBD1; v_gene: TRBV11-3; CDR3nt: TGTGCCAGCAGCTCGGGACAGGCGAACACCGGGGAGCTGTTTTTT; CDR3aa: CASSSGQANTGELFF
j_gene: TRBJ1-5; abundance: .; d_gene: .; v_gene: TRBV20-1; CDR3nt: TGCAGTGCCGGGGATGATCAGCCCCAGCATTTT; CDR3aa: CSAGDDQPQHF
j_gene: TRBJ1-2; abundance: .; d_gene: .; v_gene: TRBV18; CDR3nt: TGTGCCAGCTCACCATCGACAGATAACTATGGCTACACCTTC; CDR3aa: CASSPSTDNYGYTF
j_gene: TRBJ2-7; abundance: many; d_gene: .; v_gene: TRBV10-3; CDR3nt: TGTGCCATCAGTGAACCCGGGACTGCTACCTACGAGCAGTACTTC; CDR3aa: CAISEPGTATYEQYF
j_gene: TRBJ1-4; abundance: .; d_gene: TRBD1; v_gene: TRBV5-4; CDR3nt: TGTGCCAGCAGCCCGGACAGGGGTGAAAAACTGTTTTTT; CDR3aa: CASSPDRGEKLFF
j_gene: TRBJ2-2; abundance: .; d_gene: .; v_gene: TRBV5-1; CDR3nt: TGCGCCAGCGAGGGGGTGAACACCGGGGAGCTGTTTTTT; CDR3aa: CASEGVNTGELFF
j_gene: TRBJ2-5; abundance: .; d_gene: TRBD1; v_gene: TRBV27; CDR3nt: TGTGCCAGCAGTTTGGACAGGGGAGGATCAGGGACCCAGTACTTC; CDR3aa: CASSLDRGGSGTQYF
j_gene: TRBJ2-7; abundance: .; d_gene: TRBD1; v_gene: TRBV12-3/TRBV12-4; CDR3nt: TGTGCCAGCACCTCGACAGGGGACTACGAGCAGTACTTC; CDR3aa: CASTSTGDYEQYF
j_gene: TRBJ1-2; abundance: .; d_gene: .; v_gene: TRBV3-1/TRBV3-2; CDR3nt: TGTGCCAGCAGCCCTAAACAGGGTTCCTATGGCTACACCTTC; CDR3aa: CASSPKQGSYGYTF
j_gene: TRBJ1-3; abundance: once; d_gene: .; v_gene: TRBV5-4; CDR3nt: TGTGCCAGCACGGAGGGGCTCTCTGGAAACACCATATATTTT; CDR3aa: CASTEGLSGNTIYF
j_gene: TRBJ2-7; abundance: .; d_gene: .; v_gene: TRBV29-1; CDR3nt: TGCAGCGTTGAAATTAGAGATGAGCAGTACTTC; CDR3aa: CSVEIRDEQYF
j_gene: TRBJ1-1; abundance: few; d_gene: .; v_gene: TRBV3-1/TRBV3-2; CDR3nt: TGTGCCAGCAGCTTCTGGAGTGTATCGGGATCGAACACTGAAGCTTTCTTT; CDR3aa: CASSFWSVSGSNTEAFF
j_gene: TRBJ1-2; abundance: .; d_gene: TRBD1; v_gene: TRBV7-2; CDR3nt: TGTGCCAGCAGCTTAGTCCCGGGACAGGACATGAACTATGGCTACACCTTC; CDR3aa: CASSLVPGQDMNYGYTF
j_gene: TRBJ2-1; abundance: once; d_gene: TRBD2; v_gene: TRBV6-5; CDR3nt: TGTGCCAGCACCAGGACTAGGACGGTGCATGAGCAGTTCTTC; CDR3aa: CASTRTRTVHEQFF
j_gene: TRBJ2-3; abundance: once; d_gene: .; v_gene: TRBV4-1; CDR3nt: TGCGCCAGCAGCCCCCCCTCAGCAGATACGCAGTATTTT; CDR3aa: CASSPPSADTQYF
j_gene: TRBJ1-5; abundance: .; d_gene: .; v_gene: TRBV3-1/TRBV3-2; CDR3nt: TGTGCCAGCAGCGCGGGAGGGGCCCGCAATCAGCCCCAGCATTTT; CDR3aa: CASSAGGARNQPQHF
j_gene: TRBJ2-1; abundance: .; d_gene: TRBD1; v_gene: TRBV6-5; CDR3nt: TGTGCCAGCAGTTACGGGACAGGGGTCTTGAATGAGCAGTTCTTC; CDR3aa: CASSYGTGVLNEQFF
j_gene: TRBJ2-7; abundance: .; d_gene: TRBD1; v_gene: TRBV5-6; CDR3nt: TGTGCCAGCAGCTGGGGGACAGGGGGCCTGGGGTCCTACGAGCAGTACTTC; CDR3aa: CASSWGTGGLGSYEQYF
j_gene: TRBJ1-6; abundance: .; d_gene: .; v_gene: TRBV11-3; CDR3nt: TGTGCCAGCAGCTCCTCAGGAAATTCACCCCTCCACTTT; CDR3aa: CASSSSGNSPLHF
j_gene: TRBJ2-1; abundance: once; d_gene: .; v_gene: TRBV15; CDR3nt: TGTGCCACCAGCGCTGTAAGAGGTGTCTCCTACAATGAGCAGTTCTTC; CDR3aa: CATSAVRGVSYNEQFF
j_gene: TRBJ2-3; abundance: .; d_gene: .; v_gene: TRBV30; CDR3nt: TGTGCCTGGAGTGTACGACAGTCAACAGATACGCAGTATTTT; CDR3aa: CAWSVRQSTDTQYF
j_gene: TRBJ2-3; abundance: .; d_gene: TRBD1; v_gene: TRBV28; CDR3nt: TGTGCCAGCAGGCTGACAGGGGTTGGAGATACGCAGTATTTT; CDR3aa: CASRLTGVGDTQYF